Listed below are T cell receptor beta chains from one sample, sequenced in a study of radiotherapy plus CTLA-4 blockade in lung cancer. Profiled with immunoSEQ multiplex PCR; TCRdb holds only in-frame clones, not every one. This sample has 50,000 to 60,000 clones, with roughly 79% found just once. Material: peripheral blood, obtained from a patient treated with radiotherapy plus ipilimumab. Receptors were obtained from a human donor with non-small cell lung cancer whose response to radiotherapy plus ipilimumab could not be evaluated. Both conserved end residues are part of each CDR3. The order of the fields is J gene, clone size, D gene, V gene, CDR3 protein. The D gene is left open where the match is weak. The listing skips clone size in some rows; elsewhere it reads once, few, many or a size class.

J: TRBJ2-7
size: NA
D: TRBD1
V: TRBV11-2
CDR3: CASSFGTGEYEQYF

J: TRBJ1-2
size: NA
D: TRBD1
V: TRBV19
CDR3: CASSILSGGGYTF

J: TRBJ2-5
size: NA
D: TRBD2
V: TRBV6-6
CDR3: CASRGASGGQETQYF

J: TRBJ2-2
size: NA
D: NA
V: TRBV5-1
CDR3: CASSGSFSGELFF

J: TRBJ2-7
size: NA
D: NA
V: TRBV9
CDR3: CASSVGQGGLYEQYF

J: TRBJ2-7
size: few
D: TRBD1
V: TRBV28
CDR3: CASSLAGTAPYEQYF

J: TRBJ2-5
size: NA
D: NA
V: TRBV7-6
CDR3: CASSSGETQYF

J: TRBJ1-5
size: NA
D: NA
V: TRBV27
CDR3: CASSLARGLSNQPQHF

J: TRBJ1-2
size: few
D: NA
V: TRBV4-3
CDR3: CASSQELTVNYGYTF

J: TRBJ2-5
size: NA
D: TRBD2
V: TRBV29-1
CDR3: CSVAASGGQETQYF